A single sample gave rise to the 5 T cell receptor beta chains below, sequenced in a study of blood T cells in healthy people across ages. PCR was performed a second time for roughly 7 to 11 cycles using a sample-barcoded 5' primer and a J-beta primer mix. TCRdb reprocessed the 5' RACE reads via MiXCR and lists one record per CDR3 protein. Counted here are 750,000 to 850,000 distinct CDR3 sequences, about 25% occurring once; the ten biggest clones make up under 4%. The sample was also linked to a second study, of T cells of mothers and their children.

The specimen sequenced was blood. These receptors all stem from a boy younger than 18 in good health.

This clonotype appeared a few times. This chain joins TRBV5-6 and TRBJ2-5; 14 nucleotides align to TRBD2. The J call may not be correct, given that the DNA end is closer to TRBJ2-1. Germline V gene lookup returns CDR1 SGHDT and CDR2 YYEEEE. CDR3 size: 15 residues. CDR3 nucleotides: TGTGCCAGCAGCTTGGTCGGGACTAGCGGGGGAGAGCAGTTCTTC. Amino acid sequence: CASSLVGTSGGEQFF.

This clonotype has just a few counts. The chain uses TRBV4-1 and TRBJ1-3; D remains ambiguous. The germline gives CDR1 MGHRA, CDR2 YSYEKL. With 0 bases removed from V and 4 bases from J, the gap between germline ends came to 10 bases. The CDR3 extends over 15 amino acids. The DNA for the CDR3 is TGCGCCAGCAGCCAAGATTTCGGGGAAGGAAACACCATATATTTT. Amino acids: CASSQDFGEGNTIYF.

This chain joins TRBV7-6 and TRBJ1-6; D may be TRBD1 (6 bases). CDR1 SGHVS and CDR2 FNYEAQ come from the germline V gene. The CDR3 contains 16 residues. Trimming left V 1 base short and J 9 bases short, with 16 bases between. The chain's CDR3 is CASSLGRGRSGSPLHF. CDR3 nucleotide sequence: TGTGCCAGCAGCTTAGGCAGGGGCCGTAGCGGTTCACCCCTCCACTTT. Filled out from reference TRBV7-6 and TRBJ1-6, the complete variable domain reads GAGVSQSPRYKVTKRGQDVALRCDPISGHVSLYWYRQALGQGPEFLTYFNYEAQQDKSGLPNDRFSAERPEGSISTLTIQRTEQRDSAMYRCASSLGRGRSGSPLHFGNGTRLTVT.

The rearrangement uses TRBV20-1 and TRBJ2-5; 9 nucleotides align to TRBD2. The CDR3 contains 15 residues. V dropped 6 bases and J dropped 4; count of bases not matched to a gene: 12. Per germline, CDR1 DFQATT and CDR2 SNEGSKA (reference sequence). CDR3 in amino acids: CSAGGGGAERETQYF. The CDR3 DNA is TGCAGTGCGGGCGGCGGGGGGGCCGAAAGAGAGACCCAGTACTTC.

V is TRBV29-1 and J is TRBJ2-7; D is perhaps TRBD1 or TRBD2 (6 bases each). The germline V gene encodes CDR1 SQVTM and CDR2 ANQGSEA. This CDR3 is 15 amino acids long. Trimming shortened V by 5 bases and J by 0 bases, and 17 bases separated the two germline ends. The DNA for the CDR3 is TGCAGCGTTTTTTCCTGGGGGGCCAACTCCTACGAGCAGTACTTC. Protein: CSVFSWGANSYEQYF.